This T cell receptor beta chain was recovered during a study of T cells expressing NK-cell markers. The germline gives CDR1 DFQATT, CDR2 SNEGSKA (reference sequence). The CDR3 is 15 amino acids. Worth noting for this clonotype: Its antigen is not identified.

From its re-call of the 5' RACE reads, TCRdb lists each CDR3 protein once, without DNA. This table holds over 350,000 distinct CDR3 sequences. Overall study results and limits: It was still unclear whether expanded NKG2C+ T cell clones were HCMV specific.

V is TRBV20-1 and J is TRBJ2-7; TCRdb proposes TRBD2, but this gene call is untestable without DNA. Sequencing was performed on blood T cells: a sorted CD56 or NKG2C T cell subset, CD4+ or CD8+ T cells, or bulk PBMC T cells (not recorded which). The source of this sequence is a woman aged 50 to 60 in good health. The CDR3: CSARGLAGGSYEQYF.